These 22 T cell receptor beta chains originate from one sample sequenced in a study of Graves' ophthalmopathy and Graves' hyperthyroidism. CDR3 regions of TCR beta were amplified from RNA transcripts. RT-PCR with HTBI primers came first, then second-round multiplex PCR. MiXCR was run by TCRdb on the multiplex PCR reads, yielding one entry per CDR3 protein. The data contain roughly 600,000 distinct CDR3 sequences, roughly 40% of them singletons. Sequenced: peripheral blood or thyroid tissue (not recorded which). These TCRs come from an adult man with Graves' hyperthyroidism.

This clonotype occurred many times. V is TRBV10-3 and J is TRBJ2-2; D is unclear. V was trimmed by 0 bases and J by 0 bases, leaving 11 bases between them. CDR3 size: 17 residues. The V gene's germline CDR1 is ENHRY and CDR2 SYGVKD. CDR3 region: CAISESWAFTNTGELFF. Here the CDR3 DNA reads TGTGCCATCAGTGAGTCTTGGGCGTTTACGAACACCGGGGAGCTGTTTTTT.

This clonotype was detected ten times or more. The chain combines TRBV7-3 with TRBJ1-2, with a weak D call TRBD1 (5 bases). V lost 3 bases to trimming and J lost 7 bases, with 18 bases between them. This CDR3 is built from 15 residues. Germline V CDR1 and CDR2: SGHTA, FQGTGA. The CDR3 loop is CASSFGGPGMGGYTF. The CDR3 DNA is TGTGCCAGCAGCTTCGGAGGGCCAGGGATGGGTGGCTACACCTTC.

CDR3 sequence: CASSFAGQGDYEQYF. CDR3 coding DNA: TGTGCCAGCAGCTTTGCGGGACAGGGGGACTACGAGCAGTACTTC. The rearrangement uses TRBV7-2 and TRBJ2-7; 11 bases agree with TRBD1. Germline V gives CDR1 SGHTA, CDR2 FQGNSA. Trimming took 3 bases from V and 3 from J; bases not matched to a gene: 4. This CDR3 has 15 residues.

This chain connects TRBV7-2 to TRBJ2-3, with TRBD2 matching over 12 bases. CDR1 SGHTA and CDR2 FQGNSA come from the germline V gene. This CDR3 is 16 amino acids long. Trimming took 6 bases from V and 3 from J; bases not matched to a gene: 7. Here the CDR3 DNA reads TGTGCCAGCAGTTTCACGACTAGCGGGGGTACAGATACGCAGTATTTT. Translating it yields CASSFTTSGGTDTQYF.

This clonotype was observed a handful of times. The chain recombines TRBV2 with TRBJ2-7; TRBD1 matches 10 bases. The CDR3 length is 14 residues. Germline V CDR1 and CDR2: SNHLY, FYNNEI. With 4 bases clipped from V and 6 bases from J, the junction kept 6 bases outside the gene matches. Here the CDR3 DNA reads TGTGCCAGCAGTGTTGCGACAGGGGGCCTCGAGCAGTACTTC. This codes for CASSVATGGLEQYF.

This clonotype was seen a handful of times. This CDR3 reads CAISDGLAGGITDTQYF. The CDR3 nucleotides read TGTGCCATCAGTGATGGTCTGGCGGGGGGGATCACAGATACGCAGTATTTT. The chain links TRBV10-3 to TRBJ2-3, with TRBD2 matching over 9 bases. CDR1 ENHRY and CDR2 SYGVKD come from the germline V gene. V lost 3 bases to trimming and J lost 2 bases; unmatched junction nucleotides: 9. The CDR3 is 17 amino acids.

Points on this clonotype: A junction end diverges from the germline sequence, so it may reflect a read error. The rearrangement uses TRBV7-9 and TRBJ2-5; 8 bases align to TRBD2. CDR3 length: 15 residues. Germline CDR1 reads SEHNR; CDR2 reads FQNEAQ (reference sequence). The CDR3 DNA sequence: TGTGCCGGCAGCTTACAACCCCGGGAGGGAGAGACCCAGTACTTC. This translates into CAGSLQPREGETQYF.

This clonotype was counted many times. The V gene is TRBV12-3 or TRBV12-4, the J gene TRBJ2-5; a possible D gene is TRBD1 (7 bases). V dropped 3 bases and J dropped 2 bases, with 16 bases sitting between them. The CDR3 runs to 16 residues. The CDR3 sequence is CASSFGGTAKQETQYF. The CDR3 DNA sequence: TGTGCCAGCAGTTTCGGAGGGACAGCGAAACAAGAGACCCAGTACTTC.

This clonotype appeared once. The chain links TRBV20-1 to TRBJ2-7, with TRBD2 as a possible D gene (5 bases). The CDR3 loop spans 16 amino acids. Per the germline V gene, CDR1 is DFQATT and CDR2 is SNEGSKA (reference sequence). Between the trimmed V and J ends, which lost 0 bases and 5 bases, there was a span of 20 bases. CDR3: CSARDLGRVQVHEQYF. CDR3 nucleotides: TGCAGTGCTAGAGATTTAGGGAGAGTCCAAGTTCACGAGCAGTACTTC.

The V and J genes are TRBV10-3 and TRBJ1-6; the D is unclear. The CDR3 is 19 amino acids. Germline CDR1 and CDR2: ENHRY and SYGVKD. V was clipped by 0 bases and J by 1 base, with 16 bases between them. The CDR3 reads CAISESGRPIPSYNSPLHF. CDR3 bases: TGTGCCATCAGTGAGTCCGGTCGACCCATTCCTTCCTATAATTCACCCCTCCACTTT.

The chain is built from TRBV11-2 and TRBJ1-2; possibly TRBD1 for D (5 bases). The CDR3 runs 19 residues. V gave up 1 base and J gave up 5 bases, with 26 bases separating them. Germline CDR1 reads SGHAT; CDR2 reads FQNNGV. The CDR3 region is CASSLGRRNTGGVLYGYTF. The CDR3 DNA reads as TGTGCCAGCAGCTTAGGTCGCAGGAACACCGGGGGGGTTCTATATGGCTACACCTTC.

This clonotype was seen a handful of times. The rearrangement joins TRBV20-1 to TRBJ2-2, with 13 bases that match TRBD2. Germline trimming cut 6 bases from V and 7 bases from J; bases unmatched to any gene: 8. Germline lookup yields CDR1 DFQATT and CDR2 SNEGSKA (reference sequence). This CDR3 contains 15 residues. The CDR3 loop is CSAPTSGGFGGELFF. CDR3 nucleotide sequence: TGCAGTGCACCGACTAGCGGGGGGTTCGGCGGGGAGCTGTTTTTT.

The gene calls are TRBV7-9 and TRBJ1-5, with 11 bases aligning to TRBD1. Germline CDR1 is SEHNR and CDR2 is FQNEAQ (reference sequence). This CDR3 has 16 amino acids. V trimming: 5 bases; J trimming: 7 bases; junction bases outside the gene matches: 10. CDR3 sequence reads: CASSQSGQGAMQPQHF. CDR3 DNA sequence: TGTGCCAGCAGCCAAAGCGGACAGGGGGCCATGCAGCCCCAGCATTTT.

This clonotype was detected many times. The rearrangement uses TRBV2 and TRBJ1-6; D gene unclear. V gave up 2 bases and J gave up 3 bases, with 5 bases separating them. This CDR3 contains 14 residues. In germline, CDR1 is SNHLY, CDR2 FYNNEI. The CDR3 region is CASSEQHYNSPLHF. CDR3 in DNA: TGTGCCAGCAGTGAACAACACTATAATTCACCCCTCCACTTT.

This clonotype occurred once. This chain joins TRBV20-1 and TRBJ1-1, with D possibly being TRBD1 (5 bases). CDR3 size: 14 residues. The V end was cut by 3 bases, the J end by 5 bases, with 16 bases between. Looked up from germline, CDR1 is DFQATT and CDR2 is SNEGSKA (reference sequence). The CDR3 protein is CSASRGHLGTEAFF. The CDR3 DNA is TGCAGTGCTAGTCGTGGACACCTGGGGACTGAAGCTTTCTTT.

V gene TRBV19 combines with J gene TRBJ2-1, with 11 bases identical to TRBD2. The CDR3 is made up of 17 amino acids. The ends lost 6 bases at V and 5 bases at J; junction bases unmatched: 12. Per the germline V gene, CDR1 is LNHDA and CDR2 is SQIVND (reference sequence). CDR3 sequence reads: CASRLAGDLLGNNEQFF. CDR3 nucleotide sequence: TGTGCCAGTAGACTAGCGGGAGATCTGTTAGGGAACAATGAGCAGTTCTTC.

V and J are TRBV10-3 and TRBJ2-7; perhaps TRBD2 as D (6 bases). The germline V gene encodes CDR1 ENHRY and CDR2 SYGVKD. The CDR3 has 14 amino acids. Trimming pared 2 bases from V and 7 bases from J, leaving 15 bases between. DNA of the CDR3: TGTGCCATCAGTGAGCCTAGCGCAAACAATGAGCAGTACTTC. Protein: CAISEPSANNEQYF.

This clonotype was counted at least ten times. V gene TRBV29-1 combines with J gene TRBJ1-2; D perhaps matches TRBD1 (6 bases). The CDR3 extends over 15 amino acids. The germline CDR1 and CDR2 sequences are SQVTM and ANQGSEA. Between the trimmed V and J ends, which lost 0 bases and 4 bases, there was a span of 15 bases. The CDR3, as DNA: TGCAGCGTTGAAGATCGGGGGGCGTTCGGCTATGGCTACACCTTC. Its protein product is CSVEDRGAFGYGYTF.

This clonotype has a single count. The chain joins TRBV12-3 or TRBV12-4 to TRBJ1-2, with D tentatively TRBD1 (5 bases). The CDR3 loop spans 15 amino acids. The V end was cut by 6 bases, the J end by 0 bases, with 14 bases between. The CDR3 DNA is TGTGCCAGCAGCCAAAACAGGACTACTAACTATGGCTACACCTTC. Its translation is CASSQNRTTNYGYTF.

This chain connects TRBV7-9 to TRBJ1-2; 7 nucleotides line up with TRBD1. V was clipped by 2 bases and J by 4 bases; unmatched bases: 4. This CDR3 is 14 amino acids long. Germline V gene lookup returns CDR1 SEHNR and CDR2 FQNEAQ (reference sequence). The CDR3 coding sequence is TGTGCCAGCAGCTTACAGGGGGGAGGCTATGGCTACACCTTC. Encoded protein: CASSLQGGGYGYTF.

This clonotype was detected many times. V is TRBV19 and J is TRBJ2-2; D call uncertain. V was clipped by 6 bases and J by 5 bases, with 7 bases between them. There are 12 residues in the CDR3. Germline loops: CDR1 LNHDA, CDR2 SQIVND (reference sequence). The CDR3 reads CASSPRTGELFF. Written as DNA, the CDR3 is TGTGCCAGTAGCCCCCGTACCGGGGAGCTGTTTTTT.

Ten or more counts support this clonotype. The V call is TRBV7-9, the J call TRBJ2-7; no firm D call. The CDR3 totals 12 residues. Germline V gene data show CDR1 as SEHNR and CDR2 as FQNEAQ (reference sequence). V gave up 5 bases and J gave up 1 base, with 6 bases separating them. The CDR3 DNA sequence: TGTGCCAGCAGCCCCAGATCCTACGAGCAGTACTTC. It is translated as CASSPRSYEQYF.